This entry lists 16 T cell receptor beta chains sequenced from one sample in a study of blood T cell repertoires in COVID-19. This table comes from immunoSEQ multiplex PCR, and its TCRdb copy is limited to in-frame clones, with some not included. Of over 350,000 clones listed, 80% to 90% are singletons. The sample was peripheral blood. These receptor sequences come from a woman in her 30s with active or convalescent COVID-19.

In its sample, this clone was seen a few times. This sequence joins TRBV10-1 and TRBJ2-3; D ambiguous. Germline V gene lookup returns CDR1 WNHNN and CDR2 SYGVQD (reference sequence). This CDR3 is built from 12 residues. Trimming removed 4 bases at V and 7 bases at J, with 9 bases between. CDR3 sequence reads: CASSGPANTQYF. The CDR3 DNA reads as TGCGCCAGCAGTGGTCCCGCGAATACGCAGTATTTT.

This clone was recorded once. The rearrangement uses TRBV5-1 and TRBJ2-2; 10 bases align to TRBD2. The CDR3 spans 15 residues. Germline loops: CDR1 SGHRS, CDR2 YFSETQ. The V and J ends lost 5 bases and 6 bases, in that order; junction bases with no gene match: 7. CDR3 amino acids: CASRASGSSSGELFF. The CDR3 region has the DNA TGCGCCAGCAGGGCTAGCGGGAGTTCCTCCGGGGAGCTGTTTTTT. Looking up the rest from reference TRBV5-1 and TRBJ2-2 gives the full variable domain: KAGVTQTPRYLIKTRGQQVTLSCSPISGHRSVSWYQQTPGQGLQFLFEYFSETQRNKGNFPGRFSGRQFSNSRSEMNVSTLELGDSALYLCASRASGSSSGELFFGEGSRLTVL.

The chain has TRBV5-4 and TRBJ1-4; the match to TRBD1 covers 8 bases. The length of the CDR3 is 15 residues. The V gene end was trimmed by 5 bases and the J gene end by 8 bases; junction bases not matched to a gene: 11. CDR1 SGHNT and CDR2 YYREEE come from the germline V gene (reference sequence). CDR3 loop: CASSTRQDRAEKLFF. The CDR3, as DNA: TGTGCCAGCAGTACCCGCCAGGACAGGGCGGAAAAACTGTTTTTT.

This sequence joins TRBV7-2 and TRBJ2-1; D possibly corresponds to TRBD2 (7 bases). Germline CDR1 and CDR2: SGHTA and FQGNSA. This CDR3 has 17 amino acids. Trimming removed 1 base at V and 0 bases at J, with 13 bases between. In nucleotides, the CDR3 is TGTGCCAGCAGCTTAGTTTTGGGGGGGCACTCCTACAATGAGCAGTTCTTC. Its translation is CASSLVLGGHSYNEQFF.

This clone was seen only once. The rearrangement joins TRBV6-5 to TRBJ1-4; 8 bases are shared with TRBD1. Unmatched junction bases numbered 10, after V lost 8 bases and J lost 8 bases. From germline, CDR1 is MNHEY and CDR2 SVGAGI. This CDR3 has 14 amino acids. CDR3 DNA: TGTGCCAGCGAAGGAGGACAGGGTGGAGAAAAACTGTTTTTT. This sequence encodes CASEGGQGGEKLFF.

This chain connects TRBV27 to TRBJ2-1, with 12 bases matching TRBD1. Trimming took 8 bases from V and 9 from J; bases not matched to a gene: 11. This CDR3 comprises 15 residues. The germline V gene has CDR1 MNHEY and CDR2 SMNVEV (reference sequence). The CDR3 bases are TGTGCCAGCGAGATAACGGGACAGGGGGCGGGTGAGCAGTTCTTC. Translation gives CASEITGQGAGEQFF.

The rearrangement uses TRBV10-1 and TRBJ1-1; D not resolved. CDR1 WNHNN and CDR2 SYGVQD come from the germline V gene (reference sequence). The V end lost 4 bases, the J end lost 3 bases, and 15 bases lay between the germline ends. The CDR3 contains 15 residues. The CDR3 DNA reads as TGCGCCAGCAGTGCGTCTTCGCTCGGGGACACTGAAGCTTTCTTT. Amino acid sequence: CASSASSLGDTEAFF.

This clone came up once. V and J are TRBV7-9 and TRBJ1-4; TRBD1 matches 8 bases. With V trimmed by 2 bases and J by 8 bases, 10 bases remained unmatched. Germline V gives CDR1 SEHNR, CDR2 FQNEAQ (reference sequence). The CDR3 is 16 amino acids. The CDR3 protein is CASSLNPDRGGEKLFF. The CDR3 nucleotides are TGTGCCAGCAGCTTAAACCCTGACAGGGGAGGGGAAAAACTGTTTTTT.

This sequence joins TRBV6-5 and TRBJ2-2, with 7 bases lining up with TRBD1. With V trimmed by 8 bases and J by 1 base, 7 bases remained unmatched. The CDR3 runs 15 residues. Germline values: CDR1 MNHEY, CDR2 SVGAGI. CDR3 in amino acids: CASETGTVNTGELFF. DNA for the CDR3: TGTGCCAGCGAAACCGGGACAGTGAACACCGGGGAGCTGTTTTTT.

This clone was counted once. The chain carries TRBV7-2 and TRBJ2-2; tentative D call: TRBD2 (6 bases). Per the germline V gene, CDR1 is SGHTA and CDR2 is FQGNSA. The CDR3 is 16 amino acids. Trimming cost V 8 bases and J 2 bases, with 18 bases left between them. The CDR3 region is CASSKERGLNTGELFF. The CDR3 nucleotides read TGTGCCAGCTCAAAAGAAAGGGGACTCAACACCGGGGAGCTGTTTTTT.

The chain combines TRBV5-1 with TRBJ2-3; TRBD2 matches 9 bases. The CDR3 totals 16 residues. Germline V lookup: CDR1 SGHRS, CDR2 YFSETQ. V gave up 0 bases and J gave up 4 bases; unmatched junction bases: 6. The CDR3: CASSLEVSGSSDTQYF. CDR3 nucleotide sequence: TGCGCCAGCAGCTTGGAAGTTAGCGGGAGCTCAGATACGCAGTATTTT. The variable domain in full, completed from reference TRBV5-1 and TRBJ2-3, reads KAGVTQTPRYLIKTRGQQVTLSCSPISGHRSVSWYQQTPGQGLQFLFEYFSETQRNKGNFPGRFSGRQFSNSRSEMNVSTLELGDSALYLCASSLEVSGSSDTQYFGPGTRLTVL.

The chain joins TRBV27 to TRBJ1-1; TRBD1 might be the D (6 bases). Trimming left V 9 bases short and J 4 bases short, with 24 bases between. CDR3 length: 16 residues. The germline gives CDR1 MNHEY, CDR2 SMNVEV (reference sequence). The DNA of the CDR3 is TGTGCCAGTCGACTTCTTCGGGGGGCCCAGGGCACTGAAGCTTTCTTT. Amino acid sequence: CASRLLRGAQGTEAFF.

This clone appeared a few times. This specimen includes other DNA sequences encoding the same CDR3. The V call is TRBV12-3 or TRBV12-4, the J call TRBJ1-5; no firm D call. This CDR3 is built from 12 residues. V shed 7 bases and J shed 3 bases, with 7 bases lying between them. CDR3 sequence (DNA): TGTGCCAGCACACAGTTCAATCAGCCCCAGCATTTT. Protein product: CASTQFNQPQHF.

V usage is TRBV20-1 and J usage is TRBJ1-5; TRBD1 aligns across 7 bases. V was clipped by 4 bases and J by 5 bases; unmatched bases: 2. CDR1 DFQATT and CDR2 SNEGSKA come from the germline V gene (reference sequence). The CDR3 is made up of 12 amino acids. CDR3 amino acids: CSATDRDQPQHF. The CDR3 nucleotides read TGCAGTGCTACTGACAGGGATCAGCCCCAGCATTTT.

V and J are TRBV5-6 and TRBJ1-2, with 8 nucleotides matching TRBD1. Germline loops: CDR1 SGHDT, CDR2 YYEEEE. This CDR3 contains 14 residues. With 3 bases clipped from V and 6 bases from J, the junction kept 7 bases outside the gene matches. In DNA form, the CDR3 reads TGTGCCAGCAGCTCGGACAGGGAGTTAAATGGCTACACCTTC. It translates to CASSSDRELNGYTF.

Only one count was recorded for this clone. V usage is TRBV14 and J usage is TRBJ2-7; the D gene is possibly TRBD1 (6 bases). The CDR3 spans 15 residues. The germline V gene has CDR1 SGHDN and CDR2 FVKESK. The ends were cut back, 3 bases at V and 0 bases at J, with 12 bases in the middle. The CDR3 coding sequence is TGTGCCAGCAGCCAGATCCGGGACACCTCCTACGAGCAGTACTTC. It encodes CASSQIRDTSYEQYF.